Sequencing of this TCR beta chain was carried out in a study of T cells after yellow fever vaccination. About the research overall: Low-cell-number fractions underwent preparation using SMART-Seq v4 Ultra Low Input.

With regard to this clonotype: Its antigen is currently unknown.

TCRdb ran MiXCR on the 5' RACE reads and lists one entry per CDR3 protein. The table includes about 340,000 distinct CDR3 sequences, more than 8.5% detected once. Broader study findings: Most clones from primary vaccination resurfaced after the booster (roughly 96% CD4, 75% to 90% CD8). Contamination of FACS-sorted repertoires by abundant clonotypes from the bulk population could occur.

This CDR3 is 13 amino acids long. The ends were cut back, 1 base at V and 3 bases at J, with 9 bases in the middle. Germline values: CDR1 SQVTM, CDR2 ANQGSEA. The V and J genes are TRBV29-1 and TRBJ1-1; weak D call: TRBD1 (5 bases). This receptor was taken from a man between 18 and 29 years old who received the YFV17D yellow fever vaccine. Specimen: PBMCs, collected on the day of the first yellow fever vaccination. The CDR3 nucleotides are TGCAGCGTTGAAGGGCAGGGATACACTGAAGCTTTCTTT. Amino acids: CSVEGQGYTEAFF.